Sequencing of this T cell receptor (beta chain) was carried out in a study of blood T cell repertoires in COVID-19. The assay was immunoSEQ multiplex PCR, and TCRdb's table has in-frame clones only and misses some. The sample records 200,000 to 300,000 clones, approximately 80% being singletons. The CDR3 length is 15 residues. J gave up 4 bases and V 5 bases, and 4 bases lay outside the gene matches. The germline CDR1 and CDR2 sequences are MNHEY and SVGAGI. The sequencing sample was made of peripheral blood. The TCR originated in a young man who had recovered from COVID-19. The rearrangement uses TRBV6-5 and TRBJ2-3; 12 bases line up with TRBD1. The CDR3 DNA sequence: TGTGCCAGCAGTCGGGACAGGGGGCGGTCAGATACGCAGTATTTT. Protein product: CASSRDRGRSDTQYF.